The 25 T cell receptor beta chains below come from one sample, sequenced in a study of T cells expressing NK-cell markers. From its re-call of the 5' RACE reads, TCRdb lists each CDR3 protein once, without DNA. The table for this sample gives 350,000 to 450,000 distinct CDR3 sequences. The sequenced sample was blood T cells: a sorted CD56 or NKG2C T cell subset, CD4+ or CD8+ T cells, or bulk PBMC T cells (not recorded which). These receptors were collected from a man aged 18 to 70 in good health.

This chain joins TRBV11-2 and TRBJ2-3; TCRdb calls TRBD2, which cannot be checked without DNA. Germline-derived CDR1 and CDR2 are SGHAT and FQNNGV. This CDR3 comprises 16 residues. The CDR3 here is CASSFGAGTHTDTQYF. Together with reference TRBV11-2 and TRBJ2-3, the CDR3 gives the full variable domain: EAGVAQSPRYKIIEKRQSVAFWCNPISGHATLYWYQQILGQGPKLLIQFQNNGVVDDSQLPKDRFSAERLKGVDSTLKIQPAKLEDSAVYLCASSFGAGTHTDTQYFGPGTRLTVL.

Here the CDR3 reads CSAPGTGRYRSSYNEQFF. V and J are TRBV20-1 and TRBJ2-1; TCRdb proposes TRBD1, but this gene call is untestable without DNA. The CDR3 has 18 residues. CDR1 DFQATT and CDR2 SNEGSKA come from the germline V gene (reference sequence).

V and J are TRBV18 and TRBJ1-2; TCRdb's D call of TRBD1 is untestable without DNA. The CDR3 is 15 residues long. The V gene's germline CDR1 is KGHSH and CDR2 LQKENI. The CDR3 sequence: CASSLQTGQSYGYTF. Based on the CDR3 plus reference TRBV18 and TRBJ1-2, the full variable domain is NAGVMQNPRHLVRRRGQEARLRCSPMKGHSHVYWYRQLPEEGLKFMVYLQKENIIDESGMPKERFSAEFPKEGPSILRIQQVVRGDSAAYFCASSLQTGQSYGYTFGSGTRLTVV.

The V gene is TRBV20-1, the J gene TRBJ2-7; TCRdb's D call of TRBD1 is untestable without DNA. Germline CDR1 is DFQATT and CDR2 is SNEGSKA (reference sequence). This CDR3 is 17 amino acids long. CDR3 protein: CSARVEEGARAYYEQYF.

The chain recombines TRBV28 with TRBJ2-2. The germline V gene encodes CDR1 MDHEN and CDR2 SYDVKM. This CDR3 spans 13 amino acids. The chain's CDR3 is CASSLRFTGELFF. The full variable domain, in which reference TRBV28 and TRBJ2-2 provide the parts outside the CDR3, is DVKVTQSSRYLVKRTGEKVFLECVQDMDHENMFWYRQDPGLGLRLIYFSYDVKMKEKGDIPEGYSVSREKKERFSLILESASTNQTSMYLCASSLRFTGELFFGEGSRLTVL.

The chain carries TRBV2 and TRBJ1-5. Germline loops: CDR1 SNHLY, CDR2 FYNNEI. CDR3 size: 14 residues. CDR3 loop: CASVRESSNQPQHF.

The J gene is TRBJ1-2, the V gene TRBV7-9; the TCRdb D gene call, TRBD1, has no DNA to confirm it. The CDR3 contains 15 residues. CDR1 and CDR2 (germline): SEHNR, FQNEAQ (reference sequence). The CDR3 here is CASSLVVEDSYGYTF. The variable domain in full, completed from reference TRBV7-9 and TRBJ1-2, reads DTGVSQNPRHKITKRGQNVTFRCDPISEHNRLYWYRQTLGQGPEFLTYFQNEAQLEKSRLLSDRFSAERPKGSFSTLEIQRTEQGDSAMYLCASSLVVEDSYGYTFGSGTRLTVV.

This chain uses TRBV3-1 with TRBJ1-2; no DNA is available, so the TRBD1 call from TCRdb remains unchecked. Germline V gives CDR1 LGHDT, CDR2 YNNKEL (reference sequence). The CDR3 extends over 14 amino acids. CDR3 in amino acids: CASSQAAGGYGYTF. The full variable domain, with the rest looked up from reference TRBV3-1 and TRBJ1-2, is DTAVSQTPKYLVTQMGNDKSIKCEQNLGHDTMYWYKQDSKKFLKIMFSYNNKELIINETVPNRFSPKSPDKAHLNLHINSLELGDSAVYFCASSQAAGGYGYTFGSGTRLTVV.

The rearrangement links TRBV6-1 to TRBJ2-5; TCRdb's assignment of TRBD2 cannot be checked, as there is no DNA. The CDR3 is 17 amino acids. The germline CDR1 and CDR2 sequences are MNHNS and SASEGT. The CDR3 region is CASTRSIAGLYQETQYF.

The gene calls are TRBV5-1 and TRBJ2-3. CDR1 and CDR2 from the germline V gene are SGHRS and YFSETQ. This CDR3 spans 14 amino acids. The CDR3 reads CASSLTGFEDTQYF.

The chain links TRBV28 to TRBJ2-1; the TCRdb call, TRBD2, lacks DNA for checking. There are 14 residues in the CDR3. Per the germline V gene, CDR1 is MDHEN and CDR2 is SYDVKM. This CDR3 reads CASSPLVWENEQFF.

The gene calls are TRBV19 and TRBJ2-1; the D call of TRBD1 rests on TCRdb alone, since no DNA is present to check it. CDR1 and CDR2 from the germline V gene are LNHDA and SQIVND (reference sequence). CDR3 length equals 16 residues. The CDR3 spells CASSIDRDSIYNEQFF.

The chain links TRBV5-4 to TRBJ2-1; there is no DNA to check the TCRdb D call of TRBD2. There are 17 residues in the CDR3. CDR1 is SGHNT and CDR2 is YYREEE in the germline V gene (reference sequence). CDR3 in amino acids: CASSRGTSGGRVDEQFF.

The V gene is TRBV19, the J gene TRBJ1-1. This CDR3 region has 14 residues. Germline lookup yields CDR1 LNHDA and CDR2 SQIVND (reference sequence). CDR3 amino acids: CASRNLQGGTEAFF.

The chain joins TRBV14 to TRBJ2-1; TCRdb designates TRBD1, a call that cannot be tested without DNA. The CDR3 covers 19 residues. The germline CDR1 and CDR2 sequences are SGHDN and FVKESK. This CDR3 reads CASSQTETSGTGDYNEQFF. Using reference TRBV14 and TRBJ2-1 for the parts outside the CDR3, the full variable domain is EAGVTQFPSHSVIEKGQTVTLRCDPISGHDNLYWYRRVMGKEIKFLLHFVKESKQDESGMPNNRFLAERTGGTYSTLKVQPAELEDSGVYFCASSQTETSGTGDYNEQFFGPGTRLTVL.

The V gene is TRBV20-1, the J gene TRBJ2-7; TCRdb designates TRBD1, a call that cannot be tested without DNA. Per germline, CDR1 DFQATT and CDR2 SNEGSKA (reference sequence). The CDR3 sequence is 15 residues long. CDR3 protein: CSATPAQLLSYEQYF.

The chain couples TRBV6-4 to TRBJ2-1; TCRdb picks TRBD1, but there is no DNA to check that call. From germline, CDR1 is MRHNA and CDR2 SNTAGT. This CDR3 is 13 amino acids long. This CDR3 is CASTPGQGYEQFF.

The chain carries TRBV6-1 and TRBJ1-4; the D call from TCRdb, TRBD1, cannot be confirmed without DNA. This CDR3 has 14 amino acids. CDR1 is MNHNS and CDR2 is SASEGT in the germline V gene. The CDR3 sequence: CASSRDRVNEKLFF.

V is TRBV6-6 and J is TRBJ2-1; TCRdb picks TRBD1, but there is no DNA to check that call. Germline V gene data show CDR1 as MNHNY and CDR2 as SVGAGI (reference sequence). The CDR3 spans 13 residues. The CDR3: CASSWGQVNEQFF.

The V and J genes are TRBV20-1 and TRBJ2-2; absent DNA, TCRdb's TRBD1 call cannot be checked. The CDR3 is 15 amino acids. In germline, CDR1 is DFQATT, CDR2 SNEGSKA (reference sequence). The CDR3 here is CSARPGGRDTGELFF.

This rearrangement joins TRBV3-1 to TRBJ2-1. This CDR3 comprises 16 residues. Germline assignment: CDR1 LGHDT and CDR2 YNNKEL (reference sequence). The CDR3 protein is CASSQDQRASYNEQFF.

The CDR3 sequence: CASSLGPQGYNEQFF. The J gene is TRBJ2-1, the V gene TRBV27; TCRdb reports TRBD1, a call that lacks DNA to check it against. CDR3 length equals 15 residues. Germline CDR1 MNHEY, CDR2 SMNVEV (reference sequence).

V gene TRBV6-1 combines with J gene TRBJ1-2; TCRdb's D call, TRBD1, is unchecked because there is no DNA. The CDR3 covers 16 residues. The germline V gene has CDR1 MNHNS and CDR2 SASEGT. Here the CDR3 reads CASRKTGGQGIYGYTF.

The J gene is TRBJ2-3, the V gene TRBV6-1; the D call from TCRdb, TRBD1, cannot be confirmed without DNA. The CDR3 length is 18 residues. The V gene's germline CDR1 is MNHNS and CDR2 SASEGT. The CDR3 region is CASSERYRGAGQGGTQYF.

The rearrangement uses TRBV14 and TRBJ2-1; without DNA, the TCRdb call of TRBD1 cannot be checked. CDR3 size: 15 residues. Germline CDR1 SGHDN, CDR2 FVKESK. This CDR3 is CASSPRANPYNEQFF.